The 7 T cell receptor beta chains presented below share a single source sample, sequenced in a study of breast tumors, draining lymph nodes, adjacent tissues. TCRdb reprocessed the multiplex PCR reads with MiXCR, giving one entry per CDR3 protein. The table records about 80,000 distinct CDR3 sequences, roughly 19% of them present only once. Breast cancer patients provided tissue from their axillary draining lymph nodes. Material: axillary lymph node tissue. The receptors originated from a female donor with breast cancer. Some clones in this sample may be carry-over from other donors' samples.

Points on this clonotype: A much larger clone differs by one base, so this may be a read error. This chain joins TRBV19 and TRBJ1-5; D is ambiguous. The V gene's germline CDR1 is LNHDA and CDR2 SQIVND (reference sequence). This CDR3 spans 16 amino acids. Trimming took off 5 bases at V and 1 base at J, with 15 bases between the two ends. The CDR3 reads CASSPGWVGSNQPQHF. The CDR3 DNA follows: TGTGCCAGTAGTCCGGGATGGGTGGGGAGCAATCAGCCCCAGCATTTT.

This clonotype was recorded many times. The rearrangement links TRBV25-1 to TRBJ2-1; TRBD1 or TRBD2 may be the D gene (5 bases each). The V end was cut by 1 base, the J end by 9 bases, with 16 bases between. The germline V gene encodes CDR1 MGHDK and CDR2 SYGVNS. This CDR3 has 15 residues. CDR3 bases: TGTGCCAGCAGTGAATCCCGGGGCCGAGGGAGTGAGCAGTTCTTC. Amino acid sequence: CASSESRGRGSEQFF.

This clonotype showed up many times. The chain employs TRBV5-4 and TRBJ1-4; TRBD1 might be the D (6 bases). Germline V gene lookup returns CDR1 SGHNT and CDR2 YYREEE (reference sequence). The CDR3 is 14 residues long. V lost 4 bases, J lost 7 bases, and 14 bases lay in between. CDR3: CASSPGGAGEKLFF. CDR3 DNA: TGTGCCAGCAGCCCGGGGGGGGCGGGTGAAAAACTGTTTTTT.

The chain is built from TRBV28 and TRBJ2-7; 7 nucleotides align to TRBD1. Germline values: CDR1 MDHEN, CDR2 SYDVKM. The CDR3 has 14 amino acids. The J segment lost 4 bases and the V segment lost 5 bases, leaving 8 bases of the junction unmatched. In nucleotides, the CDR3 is TGTGCCAGCAGTATGGGCCGGGACAGATACGAGCAGTACTTC. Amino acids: CASSMGRDRYEQYF.

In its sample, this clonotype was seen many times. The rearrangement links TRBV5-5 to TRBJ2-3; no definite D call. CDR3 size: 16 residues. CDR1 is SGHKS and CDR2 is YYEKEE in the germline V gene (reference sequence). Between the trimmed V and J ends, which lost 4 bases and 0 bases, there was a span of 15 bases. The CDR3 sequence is CASSRKDGVSTDTQYF. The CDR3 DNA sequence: TGTGCCAGCAGCAGGAAAGACGGTGTTAGCACAGATACGCAGTATTTT.

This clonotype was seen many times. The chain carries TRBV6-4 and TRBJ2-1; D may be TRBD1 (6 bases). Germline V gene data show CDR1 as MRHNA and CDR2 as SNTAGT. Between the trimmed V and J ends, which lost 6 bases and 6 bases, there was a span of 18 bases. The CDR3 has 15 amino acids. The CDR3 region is CASSESEFRGNEQFF. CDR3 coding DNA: TGTGCCAGCAGCGAGAGCGAATTCAGGGGCAATGAGCAGTTCTTC.

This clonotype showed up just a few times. Written as DNA, the CDR3 is TGTGCCAGCAGTTTATCCGGAGGATTTAGCTCCTACGAGCAGTACTTC. It is translated as CASSLSGGFSSYEQYF. The V gene is TRBV27, the J gene TRBJ2-7; D is possibly TRBD2 (5 bases). CDR1 MNHEY and CDR2 SMNVEV come from the germline V gene (reference sequence). Between the trimmed V and J ends, which lost 0 bases and 0 bases, there was a span of 12 bases. The CDR3 extends over 16 amino acids.